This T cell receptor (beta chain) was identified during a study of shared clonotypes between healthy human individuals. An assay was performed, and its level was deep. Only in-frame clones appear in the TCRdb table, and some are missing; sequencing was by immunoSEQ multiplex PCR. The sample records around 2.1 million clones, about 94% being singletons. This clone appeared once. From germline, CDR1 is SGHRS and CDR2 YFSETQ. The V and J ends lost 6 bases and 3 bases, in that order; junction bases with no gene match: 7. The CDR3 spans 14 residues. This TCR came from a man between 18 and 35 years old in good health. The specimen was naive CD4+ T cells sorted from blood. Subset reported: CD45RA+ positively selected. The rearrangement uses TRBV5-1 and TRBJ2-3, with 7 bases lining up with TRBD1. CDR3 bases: TGCGCCAGCAAAGAGGGACAGTTAACAGATACGCAGTATTTT. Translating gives CASKEGQLTDTQYF.